This entry concerns a single TCR beta chain. No cognate antigen has been identified for it. No per-base quality is available; no much larger clone lies one base away. The junction carries 7 bases between V and J, which are trimmed by 7 bases and 0 bases respectively. CDR1 and CDR2 were assigned from the germline V gene (reference sequence) as LNHDA and SQIVND. Reading from cysteine to phenylalanine, the CDR3 counts 13 amino acids. The kept DNA is CDR3 alone, 39 bases in frame from the first base. This entry belongs to a study of shared clonotypes between healthy human individuals (dated by TCRdb to 2018 to 2020). With regard to the full study: The cohort included three men and a couple of women between 18 and 49 years of age. The study deeply sequenced blood TCR repertoires of about 5 healthy adults to estimate repertoire size and the extent of clonotype sharing between individuals. Libraries were prepared and TCR repertoires were sequenced by different laboratories using diverse techniques, in order to increase sequencing depth and limit assay-specific biases. Between about 0.94 and 8.9 billion PBMCs per donor were obtained by leukapheresis. Per donor, three plates each were used for CD4 naive and CD4 memory, two for CD8 naive, and one for CD8 memory.

What the work shows at the level of the full study, not this receptor alone: Sampling was restricted to blood, and TCR repertoires in tissues likely differ from the TCR repertoires found in blood. Naive subsets generally had larger estimated clonotype richness than memory subsets did. Higher generation probabilities were observed for clonotypes shared by all four sorted-subset donors than for non-shared clonotypes. The small number of donors limited the genetic and exposure-history diversity represented. Even with the large sequencing depth, rarefaction of the sorted-subset datasets indicated that sequencing was incomplete. Around 5.4% of naive CD4, approximately 3.7% of naive CD8, about 2.1% of memory CD4, and 0.35% to 0.5% of memory CD8 clonotypes were shared across a few donors. Pairwise subsampling indicated that sequencing depth was expected to affect the degree of clonotype sharing among donors.

TCR CDR3 regions were amplified from genomic DNA by multiplex PCR using the deep immunoSEQ assay. Genomic DNA extracted from each cell subset was distributed evenly over all wells of several immunoSEQ 96-well plates, and each plate served as one replicate. For sorted subsets, roughly 200 ng of genomic DNA, equivalent to some 33,000 T cell genomes, went into each replicate PCR. The purified libraries were quantified using a Qubit 3.0 fluorometer, sized with a Bioanalyzer 2100, and then quantified again using the KAPA Library Quantification kit. Every immunoSEQ 96-well plate was sequenced on a separate single-read 150-cycle Illumina NextSeq 550 flow cell. Per the authors' processing: The immunoSEQ output contained only junctional sequences without quality scores, so filtering could not match that applied to full-length reads. To assign V/J genes and CDR3, sequences were annotated using PyIR, a Python wrapper for IgBLAST v1.9, with IMGT germline references. Any read was removed if the V/J assignment was weak (E-value above 1e-6), the CDR3 was missing, or the read contained stop codons, out-of-frame junctions, or ambiguous translated residues. V3J clonotypes were defined as sequences sharing an identical inferred V gene, J gene, and CDR3 amino acid sequence. Percentage overlap between repertoires was calculated by dividing the number of shared unique clonotypes by the size of the smaller repertoire. Richness of each repertoire was evaluated using RTK rarefaction, the Chao1 estimator, and Recon v2.1 estimates of unobserved clonotypes. For all TCRbeta clonotypes obtained by the gDNA method from four donors, generation probabilities were computed with OLGA. Drawn from immuneACCESS, this table holds only the in-frame rearrangements with V and J called that TCRdb kept. Clones are partly lost; checked studies trace under half to an unresolved V gene and leave the rest unexplained. V and J calls and clone size follow that table, whereas D and trimming were derived from the DNA. Recorded for this sample are approximately 2,300,000 clones; roughly 92% of them occurred a single time. Of the sample, 0.37% falls within the top ten clones.

The donors were healthy, HIV-negative adults with no recently reported acute infections or vaccinations. All donors were Caucasian adults living in Nashville, Tennessee, USA. CD4+ T cells were enriched through magnetic negative selection, after which naive cells were positively selected on CD45RA and the remaining negative fraction served as the memory subset. After blood collection by leukapheresis, PBMCs were isolated using Ficoll-Histopaque density gradient centrifugation and then cryopreserved in the vapor phase of liquid nitrogen. Purity and quantity of every magnetically sorted T cell population were checked by analytical flow cytometry. Genomic DNA was isolated from each sorted fraction and quantified by UV absorbance on a Nanodrop 2000c.

The receptor's source is a man between 18 and 35 years old in good health. Some clones in this sample may be carry-over from other donors' samples. The chain joins TRBV19 to TRBJ1-3; a confident D gene designation cannot be given. The material sequenced was naive CD4+ T cells from PBMCs. The cell subset or site tag for this specimen amounts to: CD45RA+ positively selected. The bases read TGTGCCAGTACCTCATACTCTGGAAACACCATATATTTT. The translation is CASTSYSGNTIYF. Reference TRBV19 and TRBJ1-3 proteins supply the regions before and after the CDR3; the full variable domain is: DGGITQSPKYLFRKEGQNVTLSCEQNLNHDAMYWYRQDPGQGLRLIYYSQIVNDFQKGDIAEGYSVSREKKESFPLTVTSAQKNPTAFYLCASTSYSGNTIYFGEGSWLTVV.